Listed below are T cell receptor beta chains from one sample, sequenced in a study of blood T cell repertoires in COVID-19. Generated by immunoSEQ multiplex PCR, the TCRdb table keeps only in-frame clones and is missing some. The sample has roughly 250,000 clones; approximately 89% are singletons. Sequencing was performed on PBMCs or T cells enriched from blood (not recorded which). These TCRs come from a woman between 40 and 50 years old with acute COVID-19. The conserved cysteine and the conserved F or W are not part of the CDR3 here.

13 TRBJ1-2 TRBV7-8 ASSLAGTANYGYT
12 TRBJ2-3 TRBV7-9 ASSRGQTTDTQY
13 TRBJ2-2 TRBV6-5 ASSMTGGLGGELF
13 TRBJ2-7 TRBV10-2 ASSERTGGSAEQY
11 TRBJ1-2 TRBV30 AWARDRGDGYT
14 TRBJ2-7 TRBV15 ATSRDLSGSSYEQY
9 TRBJ1-1 TRBV20-1 SATGDTEAF
14 TRBJ2-5 TRBV24-1 ATSDLSSSGLKTQY
14 TRBJ2-5 TRBV9 ASSVAHVGGEETQY
13 TRBJ1-2 TRBV27 ASSMDGLPVYGYT
13 TRBJ2-2 TRBV10-3 ATERTSGSTGELF
13 TRBJ1-1 TRBV7-2 ASSQARQGARVAF
13 TRBJ2-7 TRBV5-1 ASSLGGTDAYEQY
13 TRBJ2-2 TRBV6-5 ASRSSGFYAGELF
14 TRBJ2-2 TRBV2 ASSVLTGEFTGELF
12 TRBJ2-3 TRBV7-3 ASSMTGSTDTQY
10 TRBJ2-1 TRBV9 ASSARYNEQF
14 TRBJ2-3 TRBV7-9 ASSTENDGGTDTQY
13 TRBJ1-2 TRBV28 ASSLAGQGESGYT
12 TRBJ1-1 TRBV18 ASSPDRVGTEAF
12 TRBJ1-5 TRBV18 ASNGQGENQPQH
14 TRBJ1-5 TRBV18 ASSPPSGGSGQPQH
11 TRBJ2-1 TRBV7-6 ASSSGRVGEQF
11 TRBJ1-3 TRBV2 AGELLSGNTIY
14 TRBJ2-1 TRBV5-1 ASSLRTSRGGYEQF
13 TRBJ1-4 TRBV18 ASSPEGATNEKLF
13 TRBJ1-2 TRBV18 ASSYNGQPNYGYT
14 TRBJ1-4 TRBV21-1 ASAPGDPQGSEKLF
13 TRBJ2-2 TRBV24-1 ATSDSWRSPGELF
13 TRBJ2-3 TRBV4-1 ASSHGQGTTDTQY
13 TRBJ1-1 TRBV18 ASSPLLTRNTEAF
15 TRBJ2-5 TRBV7-6 ASSLGAGLEGEETQY
12 TRBJ2-2 TRBV30 AWNWAANTGELF
13 TRBJ1-3 TRBV10-1 ASSRGQETGNTIY
13 TRBJ1-4 TRBV30 AWSGRQGRNEKLF
12 TRBJ1-1 TRBV29-1 SVDPGQGYTEAF
13 TRBJ1-1 TRBV14 ASSQVAGADTEAF
11 TRBJ1-5 TRBV19 ATDRGGNQPQH
9 TRBJ2-2 TRBV24-1 ATETYGELF
11 TRBJ1-1 TRBV7-2 ASSSGQATEAF
14 TRBJ2-1 TRBV15 ATSASPSSGYNEQF
11 TRBJ1-4 TRBV19 ASPDSCNEKLF
14 TRBJ1-3 TRBV18 ASSPPSGTHRDTIY
12 TRBJ1-4 TRBV28 ASSLGQGWVQLF
13 TRBJ2-7 TRBV6-2/TRBV6-3 ASSSPGTTSYEQY
13 TRBJ2-3 TRBV4-3 ASSQGDTYTDTQY
13 TRBJ1-1 TRBV27 ASSPRDRGLAEAF
13 TRBJ1-2 TRBV7-2 ASSLVRDSNYGYT
13 TRBJ1-2 TRBV9 ASSVDPTGDYGYT
13 TRBJ1-2 TRBV19 ASSMSSRGLYGYT
12 TRBJ1-5 TRBV28 ASSSGQGNQPQH